These 2 T cell receptor beta chains came from one sample sequenced in a study of molecular identifiers for immune sequencing clone quantification. Each CDR3 protein is one row after TCRdb ran MiXCR on the PCR reads. This repertoire shows under 600,000 distinct CDR3 sequences, about 25% found once; its top ten account for around 0.78%. The sample consisted of naive CD8+ T cells from blood, with Jurkat cell RNA spiked in. Subset noted: FACS-sorted CD8+CD4-CCR7+CD45RA+ naive T cells. These TCRs come from a human donor in good health. Some libraries in this study had Jurkat cell RNA spiked in.

The chain recombines TRBV18 with TRBJ2-1; weak D call: TRBD1 (5 bases). The CDR3 length is 13 residues. Germline CDR1 is KGHSH and CDR2 is LQKENI. With 10 bases removed from V and 7 bases from J, the gap between germline ends came to 17 bases. CDR3 residues: CAIRQKESNEQFF. CDR3 nucleotides: TGTGCCATACGACAGAAAGAATCGAATGAGCAGTTCTTC. Supplemented by reference TRBV18 and TRBJ2-1, the full variable domain reads NAGVMQNPRHLVRRRGQEARLRCSPMKGHSHVYWYRQLPEEGLKFMVYLQKENIIDESGMPKERFSAEFPKEGPSILRIQQVVRGDSAAYFCAIRQKESNEQFFGPGTRLTVL.

This clonotype was seen repeatedly, ten times or more. The chain is built from TRBV28 and TRBJ2-3, with D possibly called TRBD1 or TRBD2 (5 bases each). There are 15 residues in the CDR3. Between the trimmed V and J ends, which lost 7 bases and 0 bases, there was a span of 14 bases. CDR1 and CDR2 (germline): MDHEN, SYDVKM. The CDR3 coding sequence is TGTGCCAGCACCCTATGGGGCGGGAGCACAGATACGCAGTATTTT. It specifies CASTLWGGSTDTQYF.